Listed below are T cell receptor beta chains from one sample, sequenced in a study of type 1 regulatory T cells. Their target antigens are unknown. In TCRdb, the reads were re-called with MiXCR into one record per CDR3 protein. The table includes 68,000 or so distinct CDR3 sequences, roughly 50% detected once. Material: cultured non-Tr1 T cells, either the whole culture or a sorted T cell fraction (not recorded which). The receptors shown here come from a human donor in good health. Each CDR3 is given with its conserved first and last residue. Each record gives: V gene, J gene, clone size, D gene, CDR3 protein, CDR3 DNA. A D gene is named only where the DNA matches it firmly. Clone size is not always given. Where it is, it says once, few, many or a class for expanded clones.

V gene: TRBV13; J gene: TRBJ1-2; clone size: .; D gene: TRBD1; CDR3 protein: CASSTRGRRGQDGYTF; CDR3 DNA: TGTGCCAGCAGCACTAGGGGCAGAAGGGGGCAGGATGGCTACACCTTC
V gene: TRBV12-3/TRBV12-4; J gene: TRBJ1-2; clone size: .; D gene: .; CDR3 protein: CASSPLPGAGYTF; CDR3 DNA: TGTGCCAGCAGTCCCCTCCCGGGGGCGGGCTACACCTTC
V gene: TRBV4-1; J gene: TRBJ1-2; clone size: .; D gene: .; CDR3 protein: CASSQEGAYNGYTF; CDR3 DNA: TGCGCCAGCAGCCAAGAAGGGGCGTATAATGGCTACACCTTC
V gene: TRBV20-1; J gene: TRBJ1-5; clone size: few; D gene: TRBD1; CDR3 protein: CSARKTGGYQPQHF; CDR3 DNA: TGCAGTGCTCGCAAGACAGGGGGATATCAGCCCCAGCATTTT
V gene: TRBV24-1; J gene: TRBJ2-2; clone size: .; D gene: .; CDR3 protein: CATSDPSVRGGNTGELFF; CDR3 DNA: TGTGCCACCAGTGATCCGTCCGTCAGGGGTGGGAACACCGGGGAGCTGTTTTTT
V gene: TRBV20-1; J gene: TRBJ2-4; clone size: .; D gene: TRBD2; CDR3 protein: CSARDARVAGEMIIQYF; CDR3 DNA: TGCAGTGCTAGAGATGCCCGAGTAGCGGGGGAAATGATCATTCAGTACTTC
V gene: TRBV4-2; J gene: TRBJ1-5; clone size: .; D gene: TRBD1; CDR3 protein: CASSHASQGAVNQPQHF; CDR3 DNA: TGTGCCAGCAGCCACGCTTCTCAGGGGGCAGTCAATCAGCCCCAGCATTTT
V gene: TRBV27; J gene: TRBJ1-2; clone size: .; D gene: TRBD1; CDR3 protein: CASREGTAGYTF; CDR3 DNA: TGTGCCAGCAGGGAAGGGACAGCCGGCTACACCTTC
V gene: TRBV12-3/TRBV12-4; J gene: TRBJ1-2; clone size: .; D gene: TRBD1; CDR3 protein: CASSNRGIPQGYTF; CDR3 DNA: TGTGCCAGCAGCAACAGGGGCATCCCGCAGGGCTACACCTTC
V gene: TRBV7-9; J gene: TRBJ1-2; clone size: .; D gene: .; CDR3 protein: CASSLVDRLEGYTF; CDR3 DNA: TGTGCCAGCAGCTTAGTCGACAGGCTTGAGGGCTACACCTTC
V gene: TRBV13; J gene: TRBJ2-2; clone size: .; D gene: .; CDR3 protein: CASSLVVGTRNTGELFF; CDR3 DNA: TGTGCCAGCAGCTTAGTAGTCGGGACACGGAACACCGGGGAGCTGTTTTTT
V gene: TRBV20-1; J gene: TRBJ1-1; clone size: .; D gene: .; CDR3 protein: CSATVARGGRGKTEAFF; CDR3 DNA: TGCAGTGCCACCGTCGCAAGGGGGGGGCGCGGGAAGACTGAAGCTTTCTTT
V gene: TRBV24-1; J gene: TRBJ2-3; clone size: few; D gene: .; CDR3 protein: CATSDYMTSPTNTDTQYF; CDR3 DNA: TGTGCCACCAGTGACTATATGACTAGTCCCACGAATACAGATACGCAGTATTTT
V gene: TRBV9; J gene: TRBJ1-3; clone size: .; D gene: TRBD1; CDR3 protein: CASSKGQGGSGNTIYF; CDR3 DNA: TGTGCCAGCAGCAAAGGACAGGGGGGCTCTGGAAACACCATATATTTT
V gene: TRBV6-5; J gene: TRBJ2-3; clone size: .; D gene: .; CDR3 protein: CASSPGALIDTQYF; CDR3 DNA: TGTGCCAGCAGTCCGGGAGCCCTAATAGATACGCAGTATTTT
V gene: TRBV12-3/TRBV12-4; J gene: TRBJ1-6; clone size: .; D gene: .; CDR3 protein: CASSSGYSPLHF; CDR3 DNA: TGTGCCAGCAGTTCCGGATATTCACCCCTCCACTTT
V gene: TRBV6-6; J gene: TRBJ1-6; clone size: .; D gene: .; CDR3 protein: CASSYSSQGSSYNSPLHF; CDR3 DNA: TGTGCCAGCAGTTACTCGAGTCAGGGGAGTTCCTATAATTCACCCCTCCACTTT
V gene: TRBV28; J gene: TRBJ1-4; clone size: .; D gene: .; CDR3 protein: CASSFEGATNEKLFF; CDR3 DNA: TGTGCCAGCAGTTTCGAGGGAGCAACTAATGAAAAACTGTTTTTT
V gene: TRBV4-3; J gene: TRBJ2-7; clone size: .; D gene: .; CDR3 protein: CASSPTRTSDEQYF; CDR3 DNA: TGCGCCAGCAGCCCTACTAGAACATCCGACGAGCAGTACTTC
V gene: TRBV12-3/TRBV12-4; J gene: TRBJ2-3; clone size: .; D gene: TRBD2; CDR3 protein: CASSVGLAGAQDTQYF; CDR3 DNA: TGTGCCAGCAGTGTCGGACTAGCGGGGGCGCAAGATACGCAGTATTTT
V gene: TRBV5-1; J gene: TRBJ2-3; clone size: .; D gene: .; CDR3 protein: CASSLDAADTQYF; CDR3 DNA: TGCGCCAGCAGCTTGGACGCCGCAGATACGCAGTATTTT
V gene: TRBV6-5; J gene: TRBJ1-4; clone size: few; D gene: .; CDR3 protein: CASSYGFPRSYEKLFF; CDR3 DNA: TGTGCCAGCAGTTATGGCTTCCCCCGATCCTATGAAAAACTGTTTTTT
V gene: TRBV7-2; J gene: TRBJ1-1; clone size: .; D gene: .; CDR3 protein: CASSSALGGTEAFF; CDR3 DNA: TGTGCCAGCAGCTCAGCCTTGGGGGGCACTGAAGCTTTCTTT
V gene: TRBV20-1; J gene: TRBJ1-5; clone size: .; D gene: TRBD1; CDR3 protein: CSARVGGTGDQPQHF; CDR3 DNA: TGCAGTGCTAGAGTTGGAGGGACAGGGGATCAGCCCCAGCATTTT
V gene: TRBV12-3/TRBV12-4; J gene: TRBJ1-2; clone size: few; D gene: .; CDR3 protein: CASSLDPGYDGYTF; CDR3 DNA: TGTGCCAGCAGTTTAGATCCAGGGTACGATGGCTACACCTTC
V gene: TRBV6-2/TRBV6-3; J gene: TRBJ2-3; clone size: few; D gene: .; CDR3 protein: CASSFPGRSTDTQYF; CDR3 DNA: TGTGCCAGCAGTTTCCCGGGCAGGAGCACAGATACGCAGTATTTT
V gene: TRBV3-1; J gene: TRBJ2-5; clone size: .; D gene: TRBD2; CDR3 protein: CASSQWRGNRETQYF; CDR3 DNA: TGTGCCAGCAGCCAGTGGCGGGGGAATCGGGAGACCCAGTACTTC
V gene: TRBV20-1; J gene: TRBJ1-1; clone size: few; D gene: TRBD1; CDR3 protein: CSAPPPTGLDTEAFF; CDR3 DNA: TGCAGTGCTCCGCCGCCGACAGGGTTGGACACTGAAGCTTTCTTT
V gene: TRBV3-1; J gene: TRBJ2-7; clone size: .; D gene: TRBD2; CDR3 protein: CASSRGLSSYEQYF; CDR3 DNA: TGTGCCAGCAGCCGGGGACTAAGCTCCTACGAGCAGTACTTC
V gene: TRBV7-2; J gene: TRBJ1-3; clone size: .; D gene: .; CDR3 protein: CASRPPGAVNTIYF; CDR3 DNA: TGTGCCAGCAGACCACCCGGGGCGGTAAACACCATATATTTT
V gene: TRBV5-1; J gene: TRBJ1-1; clone size: .; D gene: .; CDR3 protein: CASSLGDLGGLRGKAFF; CDR3 DNA: TGCGCCAGCAGCTTGGGGGATTTGGGGGGGCTAAGGGGAAAAGCTTTCTTT
V gene: TRBV6-2/TRBV6-3; J gene: TRBJ2-1; clone size: .; D gene: TRBD1; CDR3 protein: CASSPPGTVYNEQFF; CDR3 DNA: TGTGCCAGCAGCCCTCCAGGGACAGTCTACAATGAGCAGTTCTTC
V gene: TRBV28; J gene: TRBJ2-7; clone size: .; D gene: TRBD2; CDR3 protein: CASSSQIAGSYEQYF; CDR3 DNA: TGTGCCAGCAGTTCCCAGATAGCGGGGAGCTACGAGCAGTACTTC
V gene: TRBV2; J gene: TRBJ1-2; clone size: .; D gene: .; CDR3 protein: CASTPGVGGYTF; CDR3 DNA: TGTGCCAGCACCCCAGGGGTTGGTGGCTACACCTTC
V gene: TRBV4-1; J gene: TRBJ1-4; clone size: .; D gene: TRBD1; CDR3 protein: CASSQEFPGQGNEKLFF; CDR3 DNA: TGCGCCAGCAGCCAAGAGTTCCCGGGACAGGGGAATGAAAAACTGTTTTTT
V gene: TRBV20-1; J gene: TRBJ1-2; clone size: few; D gene: .; CDR3 protein: CSARLANYGYTF; CDR3 DNA: TGCAGTGCTAGGTTAGCTAACTATGGCTACACCTTC
V gene: TRBV18; J gene: TRBJ2-1; clone size: .; D gene: .; CDR3 protein: CASSPFRSHNEQFF; CDR3 DNA: TGTGCCAGCTCACCATTTCGATCACACAATGAGCAGTTCTTC
V gene: TRBV20-1; J gene: TRBJ1-1; clone size: .; D gene: .; CDR3 protein: CSAAGDRTEAFF; CDR3 DNA: TGCAGTGCGGCGGGGGATAGGACTGAAGCTTTCTTT
V gene: TRBV4-3; J gene: TRBJ2-3; clone size: .; D gene: TRBD1; CDR3 protein: CASSQDEGALRIDTQYF; CDR3 DNA: TGCGCCAGCAGCCAAGACGAGGGGGCATTACGAATAGATACGCAGTATTTT
V gene: TRBV20-1; J gene: TRBJ1-3; clone size: .; D gene: TRBD1; CDR3 protein: CSARDSDRAGNTIYF; CDR3 DNA: TGCAGTGCTAGAGATTCGGACAGGGCGGGAAACACCATATATTTT
V gene: TRBV7-2; J gene: TRBJ1-1; clone size: .; D gene: TRBD1; CDR3 protein: CASSTHRGTEAFF; CDR3 DNA: TGTGCCAGCAGCACCCACAGGGGCACTGAAGCTTTCTTT
V gene: TRBV5-1; J gene: TRBJ1-4; clone size: .; D gene: .; CDR3 protein: CASRAGTVEEKLFF; CDR3 DNA: TGCGCCAGCAGAGCCGGGACGGTTGAGGAAAAACTGTTTTTT
V gene: TRBV19; J gene: TRBJ1-1; clone size: .; D gene: .; CDR3 protein: CASSIQPNTEAFF; CDR3 DNA: TGTGCCAGTAGTATACAGCCGAACACTGAAGCTTTCTTT
V gene: TRBV7-2; J gene: TRBJ1-6; clone size: .; D gene: .; CDR3 protein: CASSLEGGRSSPLHF; CDR3 DNA: TGTGCCAGCAGCTTAGAAGGGGGTCGCAGTTCACCCCTCCACTTT
V gene: TRBV29-1; J gene: TRBJ1-2; clone size: .; D gene: .; CDR3 protein: CSVTLGDHSHHF; CDR3 DNA: TGCAGCGTCACCCTAGGGGACCATAGCCACCACTTC
V gene: TRBV5-1; J gene: TRBJ2-3; clone size: few; D gene: TRBD2; CDR3 protein: CASRRSTSGGLSTDTQYF; CDR3 DNA: TGCGCCAGCAGACGGTCGACTAGCGGGGGCCTTAGCACAGATACGCAGTATTTT
V gene: TRBV30; J gene: TRBJ1-1; clone size: .; D gene: .; CDR3 protein: CAWSVEGDTEAFF; CDR3 DNA: TGTGCCTGGAGTGTAGAGGGGGACACTGAAGCTTTCTTT
V gene: TRBV11-2; J gene: TRBJ1-3; clone size: .; D gene: .; CDR3 protein: CASSLVPRSTGGGNTIYF; CDR3 DNA: TGTGCCAGCAGCTTAGTCCCCCGCTCGACCGGGGGTGGAAACACCATATATTTT
V gene: TRBV5-4; J gene: TRBJ2-5; clone size: .; D gene: .; CDR3 protein: CASSLAEGSQTQYF; CDR3 DNA: TGTGCCAGCAGCTTGGCCGAAGGGAGCCAGACCCAGTACTTC
V gene: TRBV5-1; J gene: TRBJ2-3; clone size: .; D gene: .; CDR3 protein: CASSLNVGGADTQYF; CDR3 DNA: TGCGCCAGCAGCTTAAATGTAGGGGGGGCAGATACGCAGTATTTT
V gene: TRBV3-1; J gene: TRBJ1-5; clone size: .; D gene: .; CDR3 protein: CASSQGPYSNQPQHF; CDR3 DNA: TGTGCCAGCAGCCAGGGACCTTATAGCAATCAGCCCCAGCATTTT
V gene: TRBV7-2; J gene: TRBJ2-7; clone size: few; D gene: TRBD1; CDR3 protein: CASSLQGANGYEQYF; CDR3 DNA: TGTGCCAGCAGCCTACAGGGGGCCAATGGCTACGAGCAGTACTTC
V gene: TRBV28; J gene: TRBJ1-4; clone size: .; D gene: .; CDR3 protein: CASSFPRVLTNEKLFF; CDR3 DNA: TGTGCCAGCAGTTTTCCCAGGGTCCTAACTAATGAAAAACTGTTTTTT
V gene: TRBV2; J gene: TRBJ2-2; clone size: .; D gene: .; CDR3 protein: CASTPARGVGELFF; CDR3 DNA: TGTGCCAGCACCCCCGCCAGAGGAGTAGGGGAGCTGTTTTTT
V gene: TRBV5-4; J gene: TRBJ1-1; clone size: few; D gene: .; CDR3 protein: CASSLSSGIGNTEAFF; CDR3 DNA: TGTGCCAGCAGCTTGTCCTCGGGGATAGGAAACACTGAAGCTTTCTTT